This T cell receptor (beta chain) appears in the sequencing data of a study of T cell repertoires in cytomegalovirus infection. Study-wide context: CMV infection plus the matching HLA type was flagged by public TCR beta signatures.

Germline CDR1 and CDR2: ENHRY and SYGVKD. CDR3 length: 14 residues. The V end lost 3 bases, the J end lost 0 bases, and 6 bases lay between the germline ends. A few counts support this clonotype. Its cognate antigen is unknown. TCRdb recomputed calls from the reads with MiXCR, one row per CDR3 protein. The table lists 140,000 to 150,000 distinct CDR3 sequences, about 31% of them singletons. The J gene is TRBJ1-5, the V gene TRBV10-3, with a tentative D call TRBD1 (5 bases). The sequence was collected from a human donor in good health (CMV status not recorded). Some clones in this sample may be carry-over from other donors' samples. Sequenced here: CD8+ T cells from cultured PBMCs, sampled from culture after CMV antigen stimulation. The CDR3 loop reads CAISDQGSNQPQHF. In DNA form, the CDR3 reads TGTGCCATCAGTGACCAGGGTAGCAATCAGCCCCAGCATTTT.